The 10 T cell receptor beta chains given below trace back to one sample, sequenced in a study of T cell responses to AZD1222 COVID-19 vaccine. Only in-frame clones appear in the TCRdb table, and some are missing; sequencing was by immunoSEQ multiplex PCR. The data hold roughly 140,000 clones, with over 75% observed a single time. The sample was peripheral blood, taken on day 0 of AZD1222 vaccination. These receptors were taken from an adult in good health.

The CDR3 sequence: CAIPTGTVSSGANVLTF. CDR3 sequence (DNA): TGTGCCATTCCGACCGGGACAGTTTCCTCTGGGGCCAACGTCCTGACTTTC. The V and J genes are TRBV10-3 and TRBJ2-6; 7 bases line up with TRBD1. CDR3 length: 17 residues. V trimming: 9 bases; J trimming: 0 bases; junction bases outside the gene matches: 11. Germline-derived CDR1 and CDR2 are ENHRY and SYGVKD.

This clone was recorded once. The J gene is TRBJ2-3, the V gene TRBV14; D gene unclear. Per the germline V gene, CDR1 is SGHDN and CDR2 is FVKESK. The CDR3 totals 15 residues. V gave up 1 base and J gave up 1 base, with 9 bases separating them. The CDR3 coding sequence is TGTGCCAGCAGCCAAGGTACAGCTGGCACAGATACGCAGTATTTT. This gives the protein CASSQGTAGTDTQYF.

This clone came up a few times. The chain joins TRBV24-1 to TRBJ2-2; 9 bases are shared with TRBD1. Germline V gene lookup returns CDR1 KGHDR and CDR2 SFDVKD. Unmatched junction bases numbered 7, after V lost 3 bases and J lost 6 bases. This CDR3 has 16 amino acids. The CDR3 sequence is CATSDGGQGTAGELFF. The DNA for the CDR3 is TGTGCCACCAGTGATGGGGGACAGGGTACCGCCGGGGAGCTGTTTTTT.

CDR3 in DNA: TGTGCCAGCACCACTTTAGGGAAGCGGGGGCAGTTCTTC. This sequence encodes CASTTLGKRGQFF. The chain links TRBV12-3 or TRBV12-4 to TRBJ2-1, with 7 positions matching TRBD2. The J segment lost 12 bases and the V segment lost 7 bases, leaving 12 bases of the junction unmatched. This CDR3 has 13 amino acids.

The CDR3 sequence is CASSGYNEKLFF. As DNA, the CDR3 is TGTGCCAGCAGTGGGTATAATGAAAAACTGTTTTTT. The rearrangement joins TRBV6-6 to TRBJ1-4; D is ambiguous. This CDR3 is 12 amino acids long. CDR1 and CDR2 (germline): MNHNY, SVGAGI (reference sequence). Trimming took 5 bases from V and 4 from J, leaving 5 bases between them.

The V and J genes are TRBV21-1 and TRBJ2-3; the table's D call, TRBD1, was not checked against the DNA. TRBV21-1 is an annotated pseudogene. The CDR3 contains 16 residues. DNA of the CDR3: TGTGCCAGCCACGTCGGTACGGACAAGAGCACAGATACGCAGTATTTT. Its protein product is CASHVGTDKSTDTQYF.

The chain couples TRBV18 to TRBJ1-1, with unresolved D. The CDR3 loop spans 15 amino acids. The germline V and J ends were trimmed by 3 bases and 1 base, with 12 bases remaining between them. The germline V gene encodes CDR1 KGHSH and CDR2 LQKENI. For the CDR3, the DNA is TGTGCCAGCTCACCCGTTAGGTCCGAGAACACTGAAGCTTTCTTT. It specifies CASSPVRSENTEAFF.

CDR3 in amino acids: CASSPGPIKPQHF. CDR3 DNA: TGTGCCAGCAGCCCGGGCCCCATTAAGCCCCAGCATTTT. The chain joins TRBV5-4 to TRBJ1-5, with no clear D. V lost 4 bases, J lost 8 bases, and 13 bases lay in between. Germline values: CDR1 SGHNT, CDR2 YYREEE (reference sequence). This CDR3 is built from 13 residues. The full variable domain, with the rest looked up from reference TRBV5-4 and TRBJ1-5, is ETGVTQSPTHLIKTRGQQVTLRCSSQSGHNTVSWYQQALGQGPQFIFQYYREEENGRGNFPPRFSGLQFPNYSSELNVNALELDDSALYLCASSPGPIKPQHFGDGTRLSIL.

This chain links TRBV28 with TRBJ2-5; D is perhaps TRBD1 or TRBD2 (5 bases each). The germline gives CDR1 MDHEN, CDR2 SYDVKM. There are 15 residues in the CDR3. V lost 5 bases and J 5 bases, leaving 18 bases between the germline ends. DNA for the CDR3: TGTGCCAGCAGTACTAGAAAGGGGTCACAGGAGACCCAGTACTTC. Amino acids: CASSTRKGSQETQYF.

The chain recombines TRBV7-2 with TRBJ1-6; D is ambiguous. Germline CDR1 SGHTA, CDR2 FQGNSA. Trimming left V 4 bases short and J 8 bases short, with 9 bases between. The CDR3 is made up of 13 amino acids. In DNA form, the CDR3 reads TGTGCCAGCAGCTCCCAGATTGATTCACCCCTCCACTTT. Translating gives CASSSQIDSPLHF. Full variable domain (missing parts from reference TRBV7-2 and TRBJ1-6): GAGVSQSPSNKVTEKGKDVELRCDPISGHTALYWYRQSLGQGLEFLIYFQGNSAPDKSGLPSDRFSAERTGGSVSTLTIQRTQQEDSAVYLCASSSQIDSPLHFGNGTRLTVT.